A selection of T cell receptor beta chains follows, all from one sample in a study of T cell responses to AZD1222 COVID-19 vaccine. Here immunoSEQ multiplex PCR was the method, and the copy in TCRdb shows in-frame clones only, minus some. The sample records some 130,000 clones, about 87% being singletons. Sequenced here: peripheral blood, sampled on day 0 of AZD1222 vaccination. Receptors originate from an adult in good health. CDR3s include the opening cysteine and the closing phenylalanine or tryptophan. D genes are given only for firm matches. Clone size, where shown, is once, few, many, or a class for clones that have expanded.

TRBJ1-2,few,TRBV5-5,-,CASSWAGTQGYTF,TGTGCCAGCAGCTGGGCTGGGACTCAAGGCTACACCTTC
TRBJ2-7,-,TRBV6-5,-,CASSPDRSSYEQYF,TGTGCCAGCAGTCCAGATAGGAGCTCCTACGAGCAGTACTTC
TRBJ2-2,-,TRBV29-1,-,CSVEARYTGELFF,TGCAGCGTTGAAGCCAGGTACACCGGGGAGCTGTTTTTT
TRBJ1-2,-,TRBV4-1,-,CASSQDRQGRMGGYTF,TGCGCCAGCAGCCAAGATCGCCAGGGGAGGATGGGTGGCTACACCTTC
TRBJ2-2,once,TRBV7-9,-,CASSLVQGWNTGELFF,TGTGCCAGCAGCTTAGTACAGGGTTGGAACACCGGGGAGCTGTTTTTT
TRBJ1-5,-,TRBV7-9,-,CASSSGNGNQPQHF,TGTGCCAGCAGCTCAGGGAATGGCAATCAGCCCCAGCATTTT
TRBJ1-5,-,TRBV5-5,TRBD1,CASSSLWTGGNQPQHF,TGTGCCAGCAGCTCACTGTGGACAGGTGGCAATCAGCCCCAGCATTTT
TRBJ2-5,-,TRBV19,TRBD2,CASSREAEETQYF,TGTGCCAGTAGTCGGGAGGCCGAAGAGACCCAGTACTTC
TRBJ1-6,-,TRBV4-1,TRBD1,CASSPDRVASYNSPLHF,TGCGCCAGCAGCCCCGACAGGGTGGCCTCCTATAATTCACCCCTCCACTTT
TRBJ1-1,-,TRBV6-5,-,CASLGRSNTEAFF,TGTGCCAGCTTGGGACGGTCGAACACTGAAGCTTTCTTT
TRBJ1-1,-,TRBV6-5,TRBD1,CASSAGTGGTEAFF,TGTGCCAGCAGCGCCGGGACAGGGGGGACTGAAGCTTTCTTT
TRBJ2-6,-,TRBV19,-,CASSVDTPISGANVLTF,TGTGCCAGTAGTGTCGACACGCCAATTTCTGGGGCCAACGTCCTGACTTTC
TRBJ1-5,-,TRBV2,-,CASRNTVGGQPQHF,TGTGCCAGCAGAAACACGGTCGGAGGTCAGCCCCAGCATTTT
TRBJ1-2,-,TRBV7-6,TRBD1,CASSQGTDRVEGYTF,TGTGCCAGCAGCCAAGGAACTGACAGGGTGGAAGGCTACACCTTC
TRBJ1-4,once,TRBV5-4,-,CASSQGGRTVGEKLFF,TGTGCCAGCAGCCAAGGTGGTCGGACAGTGGGTGAAAAACTGTTTTTT
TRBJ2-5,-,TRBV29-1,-,CSVESSILETQYF,TGCAGCGTTGAAAGTTCCATATTAGAGACCCAGTACTTC
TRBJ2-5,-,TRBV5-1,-,CASRAHVKQATGTQYF,TGCGCCAGCAGGGCGCACGTGAAACAGGCCACGGGGACCCAGTACTTC
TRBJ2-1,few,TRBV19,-,CASNRDNTYNEQFF,TGTGCCAGCAACCGGGACAATACCTACAATGAGCAGTTCTTC
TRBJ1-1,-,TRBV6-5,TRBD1,CASSLNRGTEAFF,TGTGCCAGCAGTCTAAACAGGGGGACTGAAGCTTTCTTT
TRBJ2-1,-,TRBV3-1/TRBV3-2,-,CASSHRQYNEQFF,TGTGCCAGCAGCCATAGGCAGTACAATGAGCAGTTCTTC
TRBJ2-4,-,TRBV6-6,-,CASRQGGGGGNIQYF,TGTGCCAGCAGGCAGGGGGGGGGAGGAGGTAACATTCAGTACTTC
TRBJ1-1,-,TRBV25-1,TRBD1,CASTRQGTLITEAFF,TGTGCCAGCACGAGACAGGGTACTTTGATCACTGAAGCTTTCTTT
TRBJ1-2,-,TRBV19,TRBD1,CASSFQGASRYGYTF,TGTGCCAGTAGTTTCCAGGGGGCATCCCGCTATGGCTACACCTTC
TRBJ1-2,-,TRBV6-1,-,CASSEDRIYGYTF,TGTGCCAGCAGCGAAGACAGAATCTATGGCTACACCTTC
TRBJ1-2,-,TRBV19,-,CASSTGFGYTF,TGTGCCAGTAGTACAGGGTTCGGCTACACCTTC
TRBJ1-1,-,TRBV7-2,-,CASSFGSTEAFF,TGTGCCAGCAGCTTTGGGAGCACTGAAGCTTTCTTT
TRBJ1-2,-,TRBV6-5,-,CATGDRTPNYGYTF,TGTGCCACAGGAGATCGCACACCAAACTATGGCTACACCTTC
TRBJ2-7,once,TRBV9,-,CASSVDHGYSYEQYF,TGTGCCAGCAGCGTAGACCACGGGTATTCCTACGAGCAGTACTTC
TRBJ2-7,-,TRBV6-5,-,CASSLGQQYF,TGTGCCAGCAGCCTAGGCCAGCAGTACTTC
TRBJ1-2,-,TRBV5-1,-,CASSLAGGGYTF,TGCGCCAGCAGCTTGGCCGGCGGTGGCTACACCTTC
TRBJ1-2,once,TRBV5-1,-,CASSLGSNYGYTF,TGCGCCAGCAGCTTGGGCAGTAACTATGGCTACACCTTC
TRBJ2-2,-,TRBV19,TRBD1,CASSRDRANTGELFF,TGTGCCAGTAGTCGGGACAGGGCGAACACCGGGGAGCTGTTTTTT
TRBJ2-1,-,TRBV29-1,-,CSVAPYDNEQFF,TGCAGCGTGGCCCCTTATGACAATGAGCAGTTCTTC
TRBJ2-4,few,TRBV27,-,CASSPKALTKDIQYF,TGTGCCAGCAGTCCTAAGGCCCTAACCAAAGACATTCAGTACTTC
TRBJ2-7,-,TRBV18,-,CASSPLPGESYEQYF,TGTGCCAGCTCACCCTTACCAGGGGAATCCTACGAGCAGTACTTC
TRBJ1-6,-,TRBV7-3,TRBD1,CASSLTGAYNSPLHF,TGTGCCAGCAGCTTGACAGGGGCCTATAATTCACCCCTCCACTTT
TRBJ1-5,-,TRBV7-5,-,CVRRSSNQPQHF,TGTGTCAGAAGGTCGAGCAATCAGCCCCAGCATTTT
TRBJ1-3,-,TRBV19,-,CASSTPQGRSSGNTIYF,TGTGCCAGTAGTACCCCACAGGGAAGGAGCTCTGGAAACACCATATATTTT
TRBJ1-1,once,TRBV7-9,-,CASSLEDIREAFF,TGTGCCAGCAGCTTAGAGGACATTCGGGAAGCTTTCTTT
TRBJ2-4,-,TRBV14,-,CASSQDPGLAKNIQYF,TGTGCCAGCAGCCAAGATCCAGGATTAGCCAAAAACATTCAGTACTTC
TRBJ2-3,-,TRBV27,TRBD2,CASSPLGLAGGTLQDGTDTQYF,TGTGCCAGCAGTCCCCTTGGACTAGCGGGAGGGACACTTCAAGACGGCACAGATACGCAGTATTTT
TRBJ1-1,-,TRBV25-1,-,CASSGVGGREGGEAFF,TGTGCCAGCAGTGGGGTTGGGGGGCGCGAGGGTGGTGAAGCTTTCTTT
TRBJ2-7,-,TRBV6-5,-,CASSRQVLGYEQYF,TGTGCCAGCAGTCGACAGGTCCTCGGCTACGAGCAGTACTTC
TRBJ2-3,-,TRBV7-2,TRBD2,CASSSQRGLTDTQYF,TGTGCCAGCAGCTCTCAGCGGGGCCTCACAGATACGCAGTATTTT
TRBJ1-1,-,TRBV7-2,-,CASSLAGEGEAFF,TGTGCCAGCAGCTTAGCGGGGGAGGGTGAAGCTTTCTTT
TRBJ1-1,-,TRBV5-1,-,CASSLPSLEAFF,TGCGCCAGCAGCCTCCCCTCCCTCGAAGCTTTCTTT
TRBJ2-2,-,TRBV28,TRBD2,CASNIKRGGGPRTGELFF,TGTGCCAGCAACATAAAACGTGGGGGAGGGCCCCGGACCGGGGAGCTGTTTTTT
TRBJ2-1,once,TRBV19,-,CASSIARVRDEQFF,TGTGCCAGTAGTATAGCCAGGGTTAGGGATGAGCAGTTCTTC
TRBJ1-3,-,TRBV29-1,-,CSVTGGDTIYF,TGCAGCGTCACCGGCGGGGACACCATATATTTT
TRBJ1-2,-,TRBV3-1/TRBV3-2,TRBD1,CASSQLQGGARGYTF,TGTGCCAGCAGCCAACTCCAGGGGGGGGCGCGTGGCTACACCTTC
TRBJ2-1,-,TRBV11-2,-,CASSLSPGTPQPAYNEQFF,TGTGCCAGCAGCTTAAGTCCCGGGACCCCACAACCGGCCTACAATGAGCAGTTCTTC
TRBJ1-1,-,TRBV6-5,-,CASSTGTSPAFF,TGTGCCAGCAGCACAGGGACGTCCCCGGCTTTCTTT
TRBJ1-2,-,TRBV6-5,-,CASSYGGFGYGYTF,TGTGCCAGCAGTTACGGGGGCTTCGGCTATGGCTACACCTTC
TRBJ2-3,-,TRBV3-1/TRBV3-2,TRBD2,CASSQHLLGQRDLTYTDTQYF,TGTGCCAGCAGCCAACATCTCTTGGGCCAGCGGGACCTGACCTACACAGATACGCAGTATTTT
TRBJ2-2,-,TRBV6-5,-,CASSRTGSNTGELFF,TGTGCCAGCTCCCGGACGGGATCCAACACCGGGGAGCTGTTTTTT